This T cell receptor beta chain was sequenced for a study of T-cell reconstitution after alpha-beta-depleted transplantation in children (dated by TCRdb to the mid-2010s). As for the study more broadly: Using TCR repertoire profiling, the study quantitatively followed how T-cell immune reconstitution unfolded in children after TCRalphabeta/CD19-depleted allogeneic hematopoietic cell transplantation. Study-level results and caveats: The frequencies of hyperexpanded clones fell over the following months, and after one year, T-cell counts and TCRbeta diversity were mostly attributed to newly produced T cells. In some patients, the high TCRbeta diversity seen at day 60 was put down to recipient T cells and intrathymic progenitors that had survived conditioning. The apparently early alphabetaT-cell count recovery about two months after transplant was reportedly dependent on only several hundred rapidly expanded clones derived from non-depleted graft cells.

For this clonotype: The clone's antigen remains unknown. Base qualities are not recorded, but no much larger clone differs from it by a single base.

From the germline V gene (reference sequence), CDR1 is DFQATT and CDR2 is SNEGSKA. The CDR3 contains 14 residues, cysteine and phenylalanine counted. The DNA shown is the 42-base CDR3, in frame from base 1. The trim is 1 base for V and 2 bases for J, with a gap of 11 bases between the germline ends. Reading the label with the study, this specimen's treatment or condition is: allogeneic hematopoietic cell transplantation with graft depleted of TCRalphabeta T cells and CD19 B cells. Transplant recipients were children who received TCRalphabeta/CD19-depleted allogeneic hematopoietic cell grafts. Libraries came from PCR. The sequencing machine was an Illumina HiSeq 2500. Molecular barcoding was employed in the preparation of TCR libraries, with unique molecular identifiers being used to normalize TCRbeta repertoire quantification. TCRdb redid the processing of the public reads, applying fastp at Q25 and MiXCR, and retained in-frame beta chains. Each record represents a unique CDR3 protein, reported with the most common genes and DNA among its rows. The sample data list 600,000 or so distinct CDR3 sequences, and under 25% of these were observed just once. The ten most abundant clones make up 11% to 15% of the sample.

The sample was PBMCs, mostly from graft donor cells, taken 360 days after TCRalphabeta/CD19-depleted stem cell transplant. The TCR originated in a boy in the first two years of life who had a stem cell transplant for acute myeloid leukemia, so the T cells may come from the graft donor. The sequence joins TRBV20-1 to TRBJ1-1, with the D gene too uncertain to name. CDR3 reads: CSARVLAHNTEAFF. The sequenced DNA: TGCAGTGCTAGAGTCCTTGCTCATAACACTGAAGCTTTCTTT.